Sequencing of this TCR beta chain was carried out in a study of blood T cells in healthy people across ages. Comment on this clonotype: Antigen unknown.

Germline CDR1 and CDR2: SGHVS and FNYEAQ. The CDR3 is 17 amino acids. Germline trimming cut 5 bases from V and 2 bases from J; bases unmatched to any gene: 15. The study, taken as a whole, reports: Measured against age, TCR beta diversity per million T cells decreased in a roughly linear manner. It was found that TCR beta diversity correlated strongly with the percentage of naive T cells. Aged donors had fewer naive CD4+ cells and lower diversity than long-lived donors.

A second PCR of about 6 to 11 cycles used a sample-barcoded 5' primer and a J-beta primer mix. A tag from a template-switch adaptor with 12 random nucleotides marked each cDNA molecule. TCRdb re-derived calls from the 5' RACE reads in MiXCR, one entry per CDR3 protein. The table has fewer than 950,000 distinct CDR3 sequences, approximately 35% seen once. The TCR comes from a man aged 18 to 30 in good health. V usage is TRBV7-6 and J usage is TRBJ2-7; 7 bases agree with TRBD1. The sample taken for sequencing was blood. CDR3 DNA sequence: TGTGCCAGCAGCCCATCTTGGACAGGAACTTACGCCTACGAGCAGTACTTC. Protein product: CASSPSWTGTYAYEQYF.